Sequencing of this TCR beta chain was carried out in a study of early T cells in non-severe SARS-CoV-2 infection. Study at large: RNA in bulk from unsorted whole blood was sequenced, and chains were unpaired. Study observations and caveats: The study's VDJdb matching favored anti-spike CD8 responses and missed private and CD4 specificities.

In the case of this clonotype: The antigen remains unidentified.

The germline gives CDR1 SGHDT, CDR2 YYEEEE. This CDR3 has 14 amino acids. The ends lost 3 bases at V and 5 bases at J; junction bases unmatched: 6. Researchers attached unique molecular identifiers to individual cDNA molecules. TCRdb independently ran MiXCR on the 5' RACE reads; one entry per CDR3 protein. The table records 70,000 to 80,000 distinct CDR3 sequences, around 12% of them present only once. The source was whole blood, collected at baseline. The chain employs TRBV5-6 and TRBJ1-2, with 8 bases identical to TRBD1. The origin of this receptor is an adult who was a healthcare worker with PCR-confirmed SARS-CoV-2 infection or an uninfected control (not recorded which). For the CDR3, the DNA is TGTGCCAGCAGCTCGCTGGACAGGGAGTATGGCTACACCTTC. It codes for CASSSLDREYGYTF.